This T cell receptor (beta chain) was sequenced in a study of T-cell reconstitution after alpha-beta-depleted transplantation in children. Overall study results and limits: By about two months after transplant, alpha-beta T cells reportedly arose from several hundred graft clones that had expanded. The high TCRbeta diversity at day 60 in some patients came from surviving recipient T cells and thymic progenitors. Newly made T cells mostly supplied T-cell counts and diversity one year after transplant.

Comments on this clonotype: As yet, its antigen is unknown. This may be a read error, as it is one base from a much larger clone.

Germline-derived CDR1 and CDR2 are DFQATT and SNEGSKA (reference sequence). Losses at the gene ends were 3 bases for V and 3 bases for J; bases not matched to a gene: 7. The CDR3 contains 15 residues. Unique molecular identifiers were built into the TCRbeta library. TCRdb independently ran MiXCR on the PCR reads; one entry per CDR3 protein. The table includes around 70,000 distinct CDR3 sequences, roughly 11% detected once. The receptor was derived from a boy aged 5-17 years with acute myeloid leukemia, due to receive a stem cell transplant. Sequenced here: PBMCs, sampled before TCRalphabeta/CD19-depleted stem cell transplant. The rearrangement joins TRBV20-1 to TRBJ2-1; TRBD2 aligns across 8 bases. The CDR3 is CSARPLAGIYNEQFF. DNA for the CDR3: TGCAGTGCTAGGCCCTTAGCGGGAATCTACAATGAGCAGTTCTTC.